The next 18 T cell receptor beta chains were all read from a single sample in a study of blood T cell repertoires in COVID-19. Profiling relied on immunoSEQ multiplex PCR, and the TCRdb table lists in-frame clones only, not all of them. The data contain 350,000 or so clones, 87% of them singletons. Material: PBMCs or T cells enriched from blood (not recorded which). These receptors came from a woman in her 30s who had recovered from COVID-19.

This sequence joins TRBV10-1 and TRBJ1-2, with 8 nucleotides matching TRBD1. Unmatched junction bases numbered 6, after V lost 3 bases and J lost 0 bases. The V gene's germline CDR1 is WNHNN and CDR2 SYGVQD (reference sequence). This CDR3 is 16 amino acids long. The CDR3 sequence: CASSERTGLPNYGYTF. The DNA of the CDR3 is TGCGCCAGCAGTGAAAGGACAGGGCTCCCTAACTATGGCTACACCTTC.

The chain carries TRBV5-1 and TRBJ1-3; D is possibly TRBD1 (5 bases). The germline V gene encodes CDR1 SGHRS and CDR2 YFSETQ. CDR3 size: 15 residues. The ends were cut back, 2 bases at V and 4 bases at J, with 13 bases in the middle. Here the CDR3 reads CASSFGQGTGNTIYF. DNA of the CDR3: TGCGCCAGCAGCTTCGGGCAGGGTACGGGAAACACCATATATTTT.

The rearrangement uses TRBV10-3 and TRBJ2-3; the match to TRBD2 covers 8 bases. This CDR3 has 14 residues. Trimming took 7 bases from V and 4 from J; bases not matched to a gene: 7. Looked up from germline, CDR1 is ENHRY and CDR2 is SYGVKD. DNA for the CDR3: TGTGCCATCAACGGCGGGGGGCTCCCAGATACGCAGTATTTT. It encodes CAINGGGLPDTQYF.

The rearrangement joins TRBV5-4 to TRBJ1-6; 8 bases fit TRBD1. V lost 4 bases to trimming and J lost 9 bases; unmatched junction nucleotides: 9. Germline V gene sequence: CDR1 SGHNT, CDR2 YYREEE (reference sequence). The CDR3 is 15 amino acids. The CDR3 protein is CASSTGQANSSPLHF. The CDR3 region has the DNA TGTGCCAGCAGCACGGGACAGGCCAATTCTTCACCCCTCCACTTT.

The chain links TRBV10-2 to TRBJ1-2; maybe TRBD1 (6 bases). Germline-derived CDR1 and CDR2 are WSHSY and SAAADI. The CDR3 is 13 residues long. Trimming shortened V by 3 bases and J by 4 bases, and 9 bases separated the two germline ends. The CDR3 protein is CASSDRGGYGYTF. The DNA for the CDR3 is TGCGCCAGCAGTGATCGAGGGGGCTATGGCTACACCTTC.

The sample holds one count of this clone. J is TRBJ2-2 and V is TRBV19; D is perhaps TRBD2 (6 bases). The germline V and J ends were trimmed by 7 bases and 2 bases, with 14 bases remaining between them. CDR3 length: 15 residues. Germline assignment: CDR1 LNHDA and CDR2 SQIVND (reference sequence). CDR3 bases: TGTGCCAGTAATCACGGGGGATTCAACACCGGGGAGCTGTTTTTT. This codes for CASNHGGFNTGELFF.

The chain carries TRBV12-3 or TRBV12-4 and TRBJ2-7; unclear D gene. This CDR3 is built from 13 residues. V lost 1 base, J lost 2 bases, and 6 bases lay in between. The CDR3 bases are TGTGCCAGCAGTTTAGGCAGAACCTACGAGCAGTACTTC. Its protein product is CASSLGRTYEQYF.

The CDR3 is CASGLAAGEQYF. CDR3 in DNA: TGTGCTAGTGGTTTGGCCGCGGGGGAGCAGTACTTC. The V and J genes are TRBV12-5 and TRBJ2-7, with D perhaps TRBD2 (6 bases). The germline CDR1 and CDR2 sequences are LGHNT and FRNRAP. Trimming took 1 base from V and 7 from J, leaving 8 bases between them. CDR3 length equals 12 residues. Full variable domain (rest looked up from reference TRBV12-5 and TRBJ2-7): DARVTQTPRHKVTEMGQEVTMRCQPILGHNTVFWYRQTMMQGLELLAYFRNRAPLDDSGMPKDRFSAEMPDATLATLKIQPSEPRDSAVYFCASGLAAGEQYFGPGTRLTVT.

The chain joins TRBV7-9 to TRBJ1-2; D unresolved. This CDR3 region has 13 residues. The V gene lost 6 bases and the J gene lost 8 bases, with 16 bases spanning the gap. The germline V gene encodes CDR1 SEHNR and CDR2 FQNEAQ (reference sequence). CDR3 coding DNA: TGTGCCAGCAGTCCGGTTAAGGAGGGAGGCTACACCTTC. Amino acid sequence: CASSPVKEGGYTF.

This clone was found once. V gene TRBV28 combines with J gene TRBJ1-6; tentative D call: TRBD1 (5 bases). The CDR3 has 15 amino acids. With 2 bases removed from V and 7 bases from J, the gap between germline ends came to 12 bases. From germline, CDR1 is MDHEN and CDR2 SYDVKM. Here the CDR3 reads CASSLPGVGNSPLHF. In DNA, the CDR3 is TGTGCCAGCAGTTTACCGGGGGTTGGGAATTCACCCCTCCACTTT.

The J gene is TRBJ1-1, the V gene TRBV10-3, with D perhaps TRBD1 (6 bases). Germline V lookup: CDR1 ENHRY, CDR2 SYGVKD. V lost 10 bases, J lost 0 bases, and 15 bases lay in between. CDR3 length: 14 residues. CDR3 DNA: TGTGCCAGCCTTGAGTGGGGGCTGAACACTGAAGCTTTCTTT. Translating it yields CASLEWGLNTEAFF.

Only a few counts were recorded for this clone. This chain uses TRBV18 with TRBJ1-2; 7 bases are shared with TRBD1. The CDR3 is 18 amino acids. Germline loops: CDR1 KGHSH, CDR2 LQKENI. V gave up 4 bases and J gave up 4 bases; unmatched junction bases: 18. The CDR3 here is CASSLDPRPGTVIYGYTF. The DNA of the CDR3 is TGTGCCAGCTCACTGGATCCACGACCAGGGACAGTTATCTATGGCTACACCTTC.

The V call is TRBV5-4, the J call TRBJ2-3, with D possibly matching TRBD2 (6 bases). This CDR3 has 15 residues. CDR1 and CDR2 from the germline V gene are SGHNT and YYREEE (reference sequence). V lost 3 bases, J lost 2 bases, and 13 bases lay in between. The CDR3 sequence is CASSSPGLHTDTQYF. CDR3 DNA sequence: TGTGCCAGCAGCTCCCCGGGACTTCACACAGATACGCAGTATTTT.

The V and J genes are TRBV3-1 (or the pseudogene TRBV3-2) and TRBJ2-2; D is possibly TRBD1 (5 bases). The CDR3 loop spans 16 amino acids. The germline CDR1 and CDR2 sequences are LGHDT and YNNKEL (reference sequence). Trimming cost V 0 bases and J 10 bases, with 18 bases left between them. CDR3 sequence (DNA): TGTGCCAGCAGCCAAGATGGTCAGGGATCCTCCGCGGAGCTGTTTTTT. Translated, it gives CASSQDGQGSSAELFF.

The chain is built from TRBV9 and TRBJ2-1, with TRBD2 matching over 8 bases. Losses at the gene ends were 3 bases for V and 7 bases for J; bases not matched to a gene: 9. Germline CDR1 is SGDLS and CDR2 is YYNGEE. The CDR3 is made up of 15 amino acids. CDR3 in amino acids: CASSAAGDPWNEQFF. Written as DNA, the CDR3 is TGTGCCAGCAGCGCAGCGGGGGACCCCTGGAATGAGCAGTTCTTC.

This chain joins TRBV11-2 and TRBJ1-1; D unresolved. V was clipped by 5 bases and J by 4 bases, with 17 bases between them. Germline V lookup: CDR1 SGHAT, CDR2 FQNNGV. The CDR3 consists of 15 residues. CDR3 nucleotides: TGTGCCAGCAGCCCGACCCCGGATCCAGGCACTGAAGCTTTCTTT. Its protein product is CASSPTPDPGTEAFF.

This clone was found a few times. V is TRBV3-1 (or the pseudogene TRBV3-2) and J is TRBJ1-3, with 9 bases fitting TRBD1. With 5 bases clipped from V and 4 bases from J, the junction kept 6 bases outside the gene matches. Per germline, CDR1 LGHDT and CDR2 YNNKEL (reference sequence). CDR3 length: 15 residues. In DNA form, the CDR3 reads TGTGCCAGCAGCTCCCGGGACAGGGAAGGAAACACCATATATTTT. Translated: CASSSRDREGNTIYF.

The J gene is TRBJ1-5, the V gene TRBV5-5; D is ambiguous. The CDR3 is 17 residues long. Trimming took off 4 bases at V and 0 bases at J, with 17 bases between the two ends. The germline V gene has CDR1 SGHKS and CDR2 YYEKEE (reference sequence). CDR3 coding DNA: TGTGCCAGCAGCCCCGCGGAGACGGGGTATAGCAATCAGCCCCAGCATTTT. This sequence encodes CASSPAETGYSNQPQHF.